These 28 T cell receptor beta chains originate from one sample sequenced in a study of vaccination and CD4 T cells after COVID-19 (dated by TCRdb to between 2021 and 2024). The treatment or condition label for this specimen denotes: roughly ten-day PBMC culture with coronavirus spike peptide pools or control peptides (ViraFEST assay). Libraries were made using PCR. This sample was sequenced with an Illumina iSeq 100. DNA from cultured CD4+ T cells was subjected to TCR sequencing with the Oncomine TCR Beta short-read assay at the Johns Hopkins FTIC core. TCRdb ran its own pipeline on the public reads, namely fastp trimming at Q25 and MiXCR clone calling, and kept in-frame beta chains. CDR3 protein duplicates are merged, each entry listing the most common genes and DNA. Here the sample has 9,000 to 13,000 distinct CDR3 sequences; around 78% occur a single time. The ten largest make up roughly 7.7% of the sample.

Their target antigens are unknown. Sequences were obtained from CD4+ T cells from blood, cultured in vitro. The receptors derive from a human donor who had recovered from COVID-19.

This rearrangement joins TRBV20-1 to TRBJ1-2, with D perhaps TRBD1 (5 bases). The germline gives CDR1 DFQATT, CDR2 SNEGSKA (reference sequence). The CDR3 loop spans 11 amino acids. V was trimmed by 4 bases and J by 4 bases, leaving 7 bases between them. CDR3 in DNA: TGCAGTGCTACAGGGTTCTATGGCTACACCTTC. Protein sequence: CSATGFYGYTF.

This rearrangement joins TRBV27 to TRBJ2-2; 11 nucleotides agree with TRBD2. The CDR3 runs to 18 residues. The V segment lost 0 bases and the J segment 4 bases; nucleotides outside the gene matches: 7. Per germline, CDR1 MNHEY and CDR2 SMNVEV (reference sequence). The CDR3 region has the DNA TGTGCCAGCAGTTTATCGACTAGCGGGATCGGCAGCACCGGGGAGCTGTTTTTT. It specifies CASSLSTSGIGSTGELFF.

The V call is TRBV7-9, the J call TRBJ2-7; the D gene is possibly TRBD1 (5 bases). The CDR3 is 12 amino acids. V gave up 4 bases and J gave up 6 bases, with 10 bases separating them. The germline gives CDR1 SEHNR, CDR2 FQNEAQ (reference sequence). Here the CDR3 DNA reads TGTGCCAGCAGCTCCCAGGGTGGCGAGCAGTACTTC. It translates to CASSSQGGEQYF.

The chain couples TRBV24-1 to TRBJ2-7; the D gene is possibly TRBD2 (5 bases). The CDR3 is 14 residues long. V shed 9 bases and J shed 4 bases, with 18 bases lying between them. CDR1 and CDR2 (germline): KGHDR, SFDVKD. Here the CDR3 reads CATGQELEVYEQYF. CDR3 coding DNA: TGTGCCACCGGGCAGGAACTAGAAGTTTACGAGCAGTACTTC.

The chain recombines TRBV28 with TRBJ1-6; TRBD1 might be the D (5 bases). Between the trimmed V and J ends, which lost 5 bases and 10 bases, there was a span of 21 bases. Germline CDR1 and CDR2: MDHEN and SYDVKM. This CDR3 region has 16 residues. CDR3 sequence reads: CASSRPRGEVGSPLHF. The DNA for the CDR3 is TGTGCCAGCAGTCGCCCCCGGGGGGAAGTTGGATCACCCCTCCACTTT.

Only one count was recorded for this clonotype. The CDR3: CASSQDGGEVYSNQPQHF. In DNA, the CDR3 is TGTGCCAGCAGCCAAGACGGGGGGGAGGTTTATAGCAATCAGCCCCAGCATTTT. The chain recombines TRBV4-2 with TRBJ1-5, with D possibly being TRBD1 (5 bases). Trimming removed 0 bases from V and 0 bases from J, with 15 bases in between. CDR3 length equals 18 residues. Germline CDR1 LGHNA, CDR2 YNFKEQ.

V usage is TRBV7-3 and J usage is TRBJ2-3, with D maybe TRBD2 (5 bases). Trimming left V 3 bases short and J 2 bases short, with 9 bases between. The CDR3 consists of 14 residues. Germline V lookup: CDR1 SGHTA, CDR2 FQGTGA. Here the CDR3 reads CASSLRGPTDTQYF. DNA of the CDR3: TGTGCCAGCAGCTTGAGAGGGCCCACAGATACGCAGTATTTT.

This rearrangement joins TRBV6-2 or TRBV6-3 to TRBJ2-5, with TRBD2 matching 11 bases. The CDR3 consists of 17 residues. Unmatched junction bases numbered 8, after V lost 0 bases and J lost 5 bases. Germline V CDR1 and CDR2: MNHEY, SVGEGT. The CDR3 loop reads CASSYSMSSGRWETQYF. CDR3 nucleotide sequence: TGTGCCAGCAGTTACTCGATGTCTAGCGGGAGGTGGGAGACCCAGTACTTC.

The chain employs TRBV20-1 and TRBJ1-2, with a possible D match to TRBD1 (6 bases). The CDR3 length is 16 residues. The germline V and J ends were trimmed by 0 bases and 8 bases, with 22 bases remaining between them. From germline, CDR1 is DFQATT and CDR2 SNEGSKA (reference sequence). DNA of the CDR3: TGCAGTGCTAGAGATGGGATAAAAGGGGGGCGACAGGGCTACACCTTC. It encodes CSARDGIKGGRQGYTF.

This chain links TRBV20-1 with TRBJ2-2; D is undetermined. V was trimmed by 6 bases and J by 0 bases, leaving 14 bases between them. The CDR3 sequence is 15 residues long. Germline CDR1 DFQATT, CDR2 SNEGSKA (reference sequence). The CDR3 protein is CSAPPNLANTGELFF. CDR3 bases: TGCAGTGCCCCCCCGAACCTCGCGAACACCGGGGAGCTGTTTTTT.

The chain is built from TRBV6-1 and TRBJ1-5; 9 nucleotides align to TRBD1. There are 15 residues in the CDR3. Trimming removed 5 bases from V and 7 bases from J; junction bases left unmatched: 9. CDR1 is MNHNS, CDR2 SASEGT, per germline. The CDR3 sequence: CASSNPGQGLQPQHF. CDR3 DNA: TGTGCCAGCAGTAACCCGGGACAGGGTTTACAGCCCCAGCATTTT.

The rearrangement uses TRBV25-1 and TRBJ2-2; weak D call: TRBD1 (5 bases). V gave up 3 bases and J gave up 8 bases, with 13 bases separating them. Germline V CDR1 and CDR2: MGHDK, SYGVNS. The CDR3 spans 14 residues. The CDR3: CASSDQGSIGELFF. In DNA form, the CDR3 reads TGTGCCAGCAGTGATCAGGGTAGTATAGGGGAGCTGTTTTTT.

This clonotype was detected only once. The V and J genes are TRBV19 and TRBJ1-5, with D hard to call. The CDR3 runs to 16 residues. Germline V gene sequence: CDR1 LNHDA, CDR2 SQIVND (reference sequence). V was shortened by 7 bases and J by 4 bases, with 20 bases between the two germline ends. This chain's CDR3 is CASTQRSDLYNQPQHF. The CDR3 nucleotides are TGTGCCAGTACCCAGAGAAGCGATCTCTATAATCAGCCCCAGCATTTT.

V gene TRBV24-1 combines with J gene TRBJ1-5; D gene unclear. Trimming removed 4 bases from V and 3 bases from J, with 18 bases in between. This CDR3 spans 17 amino acids. In germline, CDR1 is KGHDR, CDR2 SFDVKD. CDR3 in DNA: TGTGCCACCAGTGACCTACGCCCGGGCCCCGCCAATCAGCCCCAGCATTTT. Its translation: CATSDLRPGPANQPQHF.

This rearrangement joins TRBV6-1 to TRBJ1-2; a possible D gene is TRBD1 (5 bases). CDR3 size: 15 residues. CDR1 and CDR2 from the germline V gene are MNHNS and SASEGT. Trimming took 8 bases from V and 0 from J, leaving 16 bases between them. The CDR3 nucleotides read TGTGCCAGCTGGGGACGGAAGGGAGCTAACTATGGCTACACCTTC. Translating it yields CASWGRKGANYGYTF.

This clonotype was seen a handful of times. The V gene is TRBV12-3 or TRBV12-4, the J gene TRBJ1-6; no definite D call. CDR3 length equals 15 residues. With 1 base removed from V and 9 bases from J, the gap between germline ends came to 13 bases. CDR3 residues: CASSLGSLWGSPLHF. Written as DNA, the CDR3 is TGTGCCAGCAGTTTAGGCAGCCTCTGGGGTTCACCCCTCCACTTT.

The chain uses TRBV27 and TRBJ2-1; D unresolved. The CDR3 loop spans 19 amino acids. Trimming took off 3 bases at V and 8 bases at J, with 29 bases between the two ends. CDR1 MNHEY and CDR2 SMNVEV come from the germline V gene (reference sequence). The CDR3 DNA follows: TGTGCCAGCAGTTTTAATGGGCATGCGTTGGCTAACCCGTCGGATGAGCAGTTCTTC. It is translated as CASSFNGHALANPSDEQFF.

The genes are TRBV24-1 and TRBJ2-5; D possibly matches TRBD1 or TRBD2 (7 bases each). The germline CDR1 and CDR2 sequences are KGHDR and SFDVKD. The CDR3 is 16 amino acids. Trimming shortened V by 4 bases and J by 3 bases, and 17 bases separated the two germline ends. The chain's CDR3 is CATSDPGGASEETQYF. The CDR3 DNA reads TGTGCCACCAGTGACCCAGGGGGGGCCTCGGAAGAGACCCAGTACTTC.

This rearrangement joins TRBV15 to TRBJ2-7; TRBD2 agrees at 12 bases. J gave up 1 base and V 5 bases, and 3 bases lay outside the gene matches. Germline-derived CDR1 and CDR2 are LNHNV and YYDKDF (reference sequence). The CDR3 has 15 residues. Here the CDR3 DNA reads TGTGCCACCAGCTCCGGACTAGCGGGATCCTACGAGCAGTACTTC. Amino acids: CATSSGLAGSYEQYF.

The CDR3 reads CSPREGSGRGYYGYTF. The CDR3 DNA follows: TGCAGTCCGCGAGAGGGGTCTGGACGGGGATACTATGGCTACACCTTC. The J gene is TRBJ1-2, the V gene TRBV20-1, with D possibly matching TRBD1 (5 bases). Looked up from germline, CDR1 is DFQATT and CDR2 is SNEGSKA (reference sequence). V shed 8 bases and J shed 3 bases, with 25 bases lying between them. The length of the CDR3 is 16 residues.

The gene calls are TRBV20-1 and TRBJ1-2; 12 nucleotides agree with TRBD1. CDR1 DFQATT and CDR2 SNEGSKA come from the germline V gene (reference sequence). The CDR3 spans 17 residues. Trimming at V came to 3 bases and at J to 8 bases, leaving 16 bases not matched to a gene. CDR3 in amino acids: CSASRRDRGPGFRGYTF. DNA for the CDR3: TGCAGTGCTAGTAGGAGGGACAGGGGGCCGGGATTCAGAGGCTACACCTTC.

The chain carries TRBV12-3 or TRBV12-4 and TRBJ2-5; D is unclear. The length of the CDR3 is 11 residues. V lost 2 bases and J 5 bases, leaving 3 bases between the germline ends. Here the CDR3 reads CASSLRETQYF. In DNA, the CDR3 is TGTGCCAGCAGTTTACGGGAGACCCAGTACTTC.

This clonotype showed up just a few times. One end of the junction does not line up with germline, which may come from a read error. The chain uses TRBV6-2 or TRBV6-3 and TRBJ2-5; D gene uncertain. This CDR3 has 11 residues. CDR1 MNHEY and CDR2 SVGEGT come from the germline V gene. CDR3 protein: CASSPQGTQYF. CDR3 DNA: TGTGCCAGCAGCCCCCAAGGGACCCAGTACTTC.

This clonotype was recorded a few times. J is TRBJ1-5 and V is TRBV2; D may be TRBD1 (6 bases). The V end was cut by 7 bases, the J end by 7 bases, with 23 bases between. This CDR3 has 16 amino acids. Germline-derived CDR1 and CDR2 are SNHLY and FYNNEI. This CDR3 is CASTKAAGGPKQPQHF. Here the CDR3 DNA reads TGTGCCAGCACCAAGGCCGCGGGGGGGCCGAAACAGCCCCAGCATTTT.

The chain recombines TRBV28 with TRBJ1-5, with D possibly matching TRBD1 (6 bases). Germline V gene lookup returns CDR1 MDHEN and CDR2 SYDVKM. This CDR3 is built from 17 residues. V was pared by 5 bases and J by 0 bases, with 17 bases between. CDR3 amino acids: CASSQGPLSASNQPQHF. For the CDR3, the DNA is TGTGCCAGCAGTCAGGGGCCCCTTTCGGCTAGCAATCAGCCCCAGCATTTT.

The rearrangement uses TRBV28 and TRBJ1-5; D gene unclear. This CDR3 comprises 17 residues. Germline CDR1 and CDR2: MDHEN and SYDVKM. V was shortened by 5 bases and J by 0 bases, with 17 bases between the two germline ends. CDR3 protein: CASSILSIRISNQPQHF. CDR3 coding DNA: TGTGCCAGCAGTATCCTCTCAATTCGTATTAGCAATCAGCCCCAGCATTTT.

This clonotype was picked up a small number of times. This sequence joins TRBV15 and TRBJ1-5; D call uncertain. Germline V CDR1 and CDR2: LNHNV, YYDKDF (reference sequence). Trimming took off 1 base at V and 2 bases at J, with 12 bases between the two ends. This CDR3 comprises 16 residues. This CDR3 is CATSRVGAGGNQPQHF. The DNA for the CDR3 is TGTGCCACCAGCAGAGTTGGAGCCGGTGGCAATCAGCCCCAGCATTTT.

The chain recombines TRBV6-2 or TRBV6-3 with TRBJ1-5; no clear D. CDR1 MNHEY and CDR2 SVGEGT come from the germline V gene. This CDR3 has 15 residues. V was trimmed by 6 bases and J by 0 bases, leaving 12 bases between them. The CDR3: CASSWGDSSNQPQHF. As DNA, the CDR3 is TGTGCCAGCAGCTGGGGAGACTCTAGCAATCAGCCCCAGCATTTT.